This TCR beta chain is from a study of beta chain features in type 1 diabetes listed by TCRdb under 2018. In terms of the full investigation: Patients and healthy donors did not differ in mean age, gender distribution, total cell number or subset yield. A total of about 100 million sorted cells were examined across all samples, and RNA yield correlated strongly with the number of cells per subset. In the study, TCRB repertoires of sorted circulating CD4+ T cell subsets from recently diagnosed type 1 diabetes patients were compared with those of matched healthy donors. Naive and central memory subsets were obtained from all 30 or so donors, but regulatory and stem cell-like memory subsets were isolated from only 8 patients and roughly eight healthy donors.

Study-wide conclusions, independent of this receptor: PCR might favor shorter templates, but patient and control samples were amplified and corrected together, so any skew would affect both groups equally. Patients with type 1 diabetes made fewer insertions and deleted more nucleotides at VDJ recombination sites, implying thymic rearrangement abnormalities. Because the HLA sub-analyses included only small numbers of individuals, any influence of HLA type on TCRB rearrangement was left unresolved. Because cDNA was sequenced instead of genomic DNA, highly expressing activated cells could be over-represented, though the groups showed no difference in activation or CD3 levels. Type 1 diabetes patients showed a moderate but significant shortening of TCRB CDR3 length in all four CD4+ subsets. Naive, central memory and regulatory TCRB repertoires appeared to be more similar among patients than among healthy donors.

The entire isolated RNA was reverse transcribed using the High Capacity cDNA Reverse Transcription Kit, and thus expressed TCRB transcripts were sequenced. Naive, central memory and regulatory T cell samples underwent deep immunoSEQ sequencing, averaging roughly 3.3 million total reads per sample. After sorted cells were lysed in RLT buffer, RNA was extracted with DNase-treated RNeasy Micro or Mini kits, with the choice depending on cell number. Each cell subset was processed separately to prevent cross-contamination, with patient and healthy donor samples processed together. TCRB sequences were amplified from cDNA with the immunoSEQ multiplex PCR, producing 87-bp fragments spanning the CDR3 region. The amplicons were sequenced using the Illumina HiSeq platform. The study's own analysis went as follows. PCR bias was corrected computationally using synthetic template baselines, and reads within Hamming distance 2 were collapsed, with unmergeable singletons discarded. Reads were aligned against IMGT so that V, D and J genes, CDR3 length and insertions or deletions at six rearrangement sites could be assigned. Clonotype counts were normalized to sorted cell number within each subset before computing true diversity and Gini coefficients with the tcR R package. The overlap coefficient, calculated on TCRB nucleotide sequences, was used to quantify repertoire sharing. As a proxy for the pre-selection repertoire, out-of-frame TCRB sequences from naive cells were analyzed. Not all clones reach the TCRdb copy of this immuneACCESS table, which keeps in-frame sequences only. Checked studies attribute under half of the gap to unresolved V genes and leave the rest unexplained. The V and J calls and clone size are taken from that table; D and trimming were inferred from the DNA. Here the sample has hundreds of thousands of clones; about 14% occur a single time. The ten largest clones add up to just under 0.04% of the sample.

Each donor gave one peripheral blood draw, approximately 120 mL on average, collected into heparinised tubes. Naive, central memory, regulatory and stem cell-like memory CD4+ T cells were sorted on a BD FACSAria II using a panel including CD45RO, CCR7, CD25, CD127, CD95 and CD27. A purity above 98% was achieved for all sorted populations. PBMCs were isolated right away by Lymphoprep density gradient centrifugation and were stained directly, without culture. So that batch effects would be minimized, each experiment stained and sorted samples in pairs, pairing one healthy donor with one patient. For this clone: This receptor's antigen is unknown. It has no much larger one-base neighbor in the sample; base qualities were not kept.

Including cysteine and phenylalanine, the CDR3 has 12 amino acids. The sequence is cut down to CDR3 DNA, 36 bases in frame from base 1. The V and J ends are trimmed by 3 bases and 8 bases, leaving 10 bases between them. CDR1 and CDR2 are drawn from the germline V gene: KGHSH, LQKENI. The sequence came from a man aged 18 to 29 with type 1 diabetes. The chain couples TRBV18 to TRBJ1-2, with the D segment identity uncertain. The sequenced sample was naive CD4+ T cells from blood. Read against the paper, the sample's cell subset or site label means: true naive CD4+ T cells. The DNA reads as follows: TGTGCCAGCTCACCGGAGGGCGGAGGCTACACCTTC. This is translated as CASSPEGGGYTF.